This TCR beta chain was identified in a study of yellow fever vaccine responses in identical twins. TCRdb used MiXCR to reprocess the RT-PCR reads, holding one entry per CDR3 protein. The sample carries over 15,000 distinct CDR3 sequences, approximately 68% recorded once. For this clonotype: No antigen is known for it.

Regarding the study as a whole: Twins showed a vaccine T cell response that reportedly seemed partly convergent, partly personalized.

This specimen consisted of T cells from blood (PBMCs), unsorted or a sorted subset (not recorded which), obtained before or after yellow fever vaccination (not recorded which). This sequence was found in a woman younger than 30 who received the yellow fever vaccine.

CDR3 amino acids: CACLLIASTDTQYF. The CDR3 nucleotides are TGTGCCTGCTTATTGATTGCGAGCACAGATACGCAGTATTTT. V is TRBV13 and J is TRBJ2-3, with unresolved D. CDR1 and CDR2 from the germline V gene are PRHDT and FYEKMQ (reference sequence). The V gene lost 11 bases and the J gene lost 0 bases, with 15 bases spanning the gap. The CDR3 loop spans 14 amino acids.